Following are 5 T cell receptor beta chains from one sample sequenced in a study of T cell responses to AZD1222 COVID-19 vaccine. Clones were sequenced by immunoSEQ multiplex PCR, and TCRdb holds only the in-frame ones, with some missing. The table includes 120,000 or so clones, about nine tenths detected once. Material: peripheral blood, obtained on day 0 of AZD1222 vaccination. Receptor source: an adult in good health.

V and J are TRBV30 and TRBJ2-3; D not resolved. This CDR3 is 12 amino acids long. Germline V CDR1 and CDR2: GTSNPN, SVGIG (reference sequence). Trimming took 1 base from V and 4 from J, leaving 6 bases between them. CDR3 sequence reads: CAWSGGSDTQYF. CDR3 nucleotides: TGTGCCTGGAGTGGAGGATCAGATACGCAGTATTTT. The full variable domain, its missing parts supplied by reference TRBV30 and TRBJ2-3, is SQTIHQWPATLVQPVGSPLSLECTVEGTSNPNLYWYRQAAGRGLQLLFYSVGIGQISSEVPQNLSASRPQDRQFILSSKKLLLSDSGFYLCAWSGGSDTQYFGPGTRLTVL.

The rearrangement links TRBV15 to TRBJ1-2; D is possibly TRBD1 (5 bases). This CDR3 is built from 13 residues. Trimming cost V 3 bases and J 10 bases, with 15 bases left between them. The germline V gene has CDR1 LNHNV and CDR2 YYDKDF (reference sequence). The CDR3 DNA sequence: TGTGCCACCAGCAGGATAGGGACGGCAAACTACACCTTC. Protein: CATSRIGTANYTF.

The CDR3 here is CASSTGPPGGGEKLFF. The DNA for the CDR3 is TGTGCCAGTAGTACCGGCCCACCCGGAGGTGGTGAAAAACTGTTTTTT. This sequence joins TRBV19 and TRBJ1-4; unclear D gene. Germline V gene data show CDR1 as LNHDA and CDR2 as SQIVND (reference sequence). The CDR3 runs to 16 residues. Trimming pared 4 bases from V and 7 bases from J, leaving 19 bases between.

The chain uses TRBV19 and TRBJ1-4; D not resolved. V was cut by 5 bases and J by 0 bases, with 7 bases left in between. CDR3 length: 14 residues. Germline-derived CDR1 and CDR2 are LNHDA and SQIVND (reference sequence). Here the CDR3 DNA reads TGTGCCAGTAGTCCCGAGACAACTAATGAAAAACTGTTTTTT. Translated, it gives CASSPETTNEKLFF. The full variable domain, rest sourced from reference TRBV19 and TRBJ1-4, is DGGITQSPKYLFRKEGQNVTLSCEQNLNHDAMYWYRQDPGQGLRLIYYSQIVNDFQKGDIAEGYSVSREKKESFPLTVTSAQKNPTAFYLCASSPETTNEKLFFGSGTQLSVL.

This chain joins TRBV11-2 and TRBJ2-3; D unresolved. V dropped 2 bases and J dropped 2 bases, with 11 bases sitting between them. The V gene's germline CDR1 is SGHAT and CDR2 FQNNGV. The CDR3 consists of 15 residues. The CDR3 region has the DNA TGTGCCAGCAGCTTAATAGGCCCAGCCACAGATACGCAGTATTTT. Encoded protein: CASSLIGPATDTQYF.